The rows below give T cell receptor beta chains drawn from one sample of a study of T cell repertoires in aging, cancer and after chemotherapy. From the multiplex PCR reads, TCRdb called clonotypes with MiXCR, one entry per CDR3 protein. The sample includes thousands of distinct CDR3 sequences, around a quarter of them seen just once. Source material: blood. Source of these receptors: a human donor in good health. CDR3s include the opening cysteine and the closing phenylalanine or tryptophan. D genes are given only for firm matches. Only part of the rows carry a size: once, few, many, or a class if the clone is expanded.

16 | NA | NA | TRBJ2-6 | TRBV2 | TGTGCCAGCAGTGAGGGCAGAAACTCTGGGGCCAACGTCCTGACTTTC | CASSEGRNSGANVLTF
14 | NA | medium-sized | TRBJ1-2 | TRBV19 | TGTGCCAGTAGTACAGAGGGAGCTAACTATGGCTACACCTTC | CASSTEGANYGYTF
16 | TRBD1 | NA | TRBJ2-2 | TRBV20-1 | TGCAGTGCTAGAGATCCCAAGCAGGGGGACATCGGGGAGCTGTTTTTT | CSARDPKQGDIGELFF
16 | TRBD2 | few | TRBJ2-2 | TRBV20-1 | TGCAGTGCAGCGGGACTAGCGGGAGCGGACACCGGGGAGCTGTTTTTT | CSAAGLAGADTGELFF
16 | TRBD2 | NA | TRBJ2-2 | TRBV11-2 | TGTGCCAGCAGCCTCTTAGCGGGAGGCAACACCGGGGAGCTGTTTTTT | CASSLLAGGNTGELFF
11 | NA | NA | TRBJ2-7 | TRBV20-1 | TGCAGTGTACAAGGGCTCTACGAGCAGTACTTC | CSVQGLYEQYF
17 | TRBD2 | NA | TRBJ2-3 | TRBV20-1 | TGCAGTGCTAGATATATGGTACTAGCGGGAGACGTGAATACGCAGTATTTT | CSARYMVLAGDVNTQYF
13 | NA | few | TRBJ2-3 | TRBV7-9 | TGTGCCAGCAGCCCCGTGAGCACAGATACGCAGTATTTT | CASSPVSTDTQYF
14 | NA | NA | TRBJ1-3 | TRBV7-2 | TGTGCCAGCAGCACGCAGAGGTTTGGAAACACCATATATTTT | CASSTQRFGNTIYF
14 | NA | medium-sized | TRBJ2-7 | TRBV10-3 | TGTGCCATCAGAGGCGACAGCGGTTCCTACGAGCAGTACTTC | CAIRGDSGSYEQYF
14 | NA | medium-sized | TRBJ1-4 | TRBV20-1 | TGCAGTGCTAGAGCCGGATCAACTAATGAAAAACTGTTTTTT | CSARAGSTNEKLFF
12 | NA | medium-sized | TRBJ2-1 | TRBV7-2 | TGTGCCAGCAGCTCGCGGATGGGTGAGCAGTTCTTC | CASSSRMGEQFF
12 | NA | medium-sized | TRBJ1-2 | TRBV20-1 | TGCAGTGCTAATACAGCTAACTATGGCTACACCTTC | CSANTANYGYTF
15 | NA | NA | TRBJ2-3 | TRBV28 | TGTGCCAGCAGTTTCCCCTTTTCGAGCACAGATACGCAGTATTTT | CASSFPFSSTDTQYF
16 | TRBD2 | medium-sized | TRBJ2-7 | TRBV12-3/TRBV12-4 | TGTGCCAGCAGTTTAGGACTAGCGGGAGGGCCTGGGGAGCAGTACTTC | CASSLGLAGGPGEQYF
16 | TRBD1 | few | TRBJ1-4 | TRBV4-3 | TGCGCCAGCAGCCAAGGCCGGGGACAGGGGAATGAAAAACTGTTTTTT | CASSQGRGQGNEKLFF
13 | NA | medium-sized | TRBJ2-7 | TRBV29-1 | TGCAGCGTTGAAGATCCTTTCGTCTACGAGCAGTACTTC | CSVEDPFVYEQYF
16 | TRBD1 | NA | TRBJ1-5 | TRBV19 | TGTGCCAGTAGCGGACAGGGCACCTATAGCAATAAGCCCCAGCATTTT | CASSGQGTYSNKPQHF
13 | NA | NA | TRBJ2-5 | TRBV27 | TGTGCCAGCAGTTTAACAGGGACAAAGACCCAGTACTTC | CASSLTGTKTQYF
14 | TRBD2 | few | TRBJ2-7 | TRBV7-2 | TGTGCCAGCAGCTTGGGACTAGCTCGGATAGAGCAGTACTTC | CASSLGLARIEQYF
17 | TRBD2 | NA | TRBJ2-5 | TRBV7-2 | TGTGCCAGCAGCTCAGGGACTAGCCGACGAAAGGGAGAGACCCAGTACTTC | CASSSGTSRRKGETQYF
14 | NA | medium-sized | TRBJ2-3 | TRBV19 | TGTGCCAGTAGTAGCGGGATTTTGTCAGATACGCAGTATTTT | CASSSGILSDTQYF
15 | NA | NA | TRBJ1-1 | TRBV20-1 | TGCAGTGCTAGAGTTCCGCGCGGGACTAACACTGAAGCTTTCTTT | CSARVPRGTNTEAFF
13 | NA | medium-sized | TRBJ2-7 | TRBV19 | TGTGCCAGTAGTCTACGGGTCCAGCGGGAGCAGTACTTC | CASSLRVQREQYF
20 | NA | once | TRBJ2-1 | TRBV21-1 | TGTGCCAGCAGCTTCTTCGAGAGTAGCGGGACGAGATCCTCCTACAATGAGCAGTTCTTC | CASSFFESSGTRSSYNEQFF
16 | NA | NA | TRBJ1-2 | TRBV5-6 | TGTGCCAGCAGCTCGACAGGCGAGATTAAACCTTATGGCTACACCTTC | CASSSTGEIKPYGYTF
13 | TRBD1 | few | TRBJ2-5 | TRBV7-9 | TGTGCCAGCAGCTTAGGACAGGGAGAGACCCAGTACTTC | CASSLGQGETQYF
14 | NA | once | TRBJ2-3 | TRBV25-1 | TGTGCCAGCAGTGAATGGGGGGTCACAGATACGCAGTATTTT | CASSEWGVTDTQYF